This T cell receptor beta chain is drawn from a study of T cells in Graves' hyperthyroidism and ophthalmopathy. This CDR3 spans 13 amino acids. Trimming took 3 bases from V and 2 from J, leaving 7 bases between them. Germline assignment: CDR1 LGHNA and CDR2 YSLEER. Researchers took RNA transcripts and amplified the TCR beta CDR3 regions from them. When the TCR CDR3 underwent first-round RT-PCR, the HTBI primer set was used. TCRdb fed the multiplex PCR reads into MiXCR, producing one record per CDR3 protein. The data hold around 530,000 distinct CDR3 sequences, with roughly a sixth observed a single time.

The TCR sequence derives from a woman under 30 with Graves' ophthalmopathy. This chain connects TRBV4-3 to TRBJ1-1; D remains ambiguous. Sequenced: blood. As DNA, the CDR3 is TGCGCCAGCAGCCAGGAGATAAACACTGAAGCTTTCTTT. As protein: CASSQEINTEAFF.